This TCR beta chain was identified in a study of T cell responses to AZD1222 COVID-19 vaccine. As regards this clone: Antigen: not known.

Study outcomes and limitations: A reported finding is that nearly half of spike-specific TCRs target unmutated variant regions.

Deletions cut 5 bases from V and 4 bases from J, with 17 bases between. The CDR3 sequence is 15 residues long. CDR1 is SNHLY, CDR2 FYNNEI, per germline. Data came from immunoSEQ multiplex PCR; TCRdb stores just in-frame clones and leaves some out. The table has 75,000 to 95,000 clones, 85% seen once. Sequences were derived from peripheral blood, sampled 28 days after the second AZD1222 dose. The chain employs TRBV2 and TRBJ1-1; possible D gene TRBD1, 5 bases. The TCR originated in an adult who received the AZD1222 COVID-19 vaccine. CDR3 residues: CASSSRPAGTTEAFF. The CDR3 nucleotides are TGTGCCAGCAGTTCCCGGCCGGCAGGGACCACTGAAGCTTTCTTT.